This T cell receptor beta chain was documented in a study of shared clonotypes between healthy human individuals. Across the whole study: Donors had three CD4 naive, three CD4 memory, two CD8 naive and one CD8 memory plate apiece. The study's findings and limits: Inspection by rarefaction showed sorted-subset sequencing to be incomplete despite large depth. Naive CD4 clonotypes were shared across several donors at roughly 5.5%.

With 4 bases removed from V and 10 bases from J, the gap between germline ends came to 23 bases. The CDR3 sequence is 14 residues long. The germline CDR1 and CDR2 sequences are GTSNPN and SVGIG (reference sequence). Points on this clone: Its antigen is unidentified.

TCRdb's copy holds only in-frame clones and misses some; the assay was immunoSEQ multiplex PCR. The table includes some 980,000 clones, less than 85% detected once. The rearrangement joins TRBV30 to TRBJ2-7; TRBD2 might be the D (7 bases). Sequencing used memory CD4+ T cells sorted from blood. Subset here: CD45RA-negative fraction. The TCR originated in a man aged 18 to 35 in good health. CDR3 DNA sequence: TGTGCCTGGATCCCCTCGGGGGGCAAAGGGATCCAGTACTTC. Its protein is CAWIPSGGKGIQYF.